Listed below are T cell receptor beta chains from one sample, sequenced in a study of blood T cell repertoires in COVID-19. TCRdb's copy holds only in-frame clones and misses some; the assay was immunoSEQ multiplex PCR. The table records more than 250,000 clones, over 75% of them present only once. The sample taken for sequencing was peripheral blood. These receptor sequences come from a man aged 50-59 years with active or convalescent COVID-19. Each CDR3 is given with its conserved first and last residue. A D gene is named only where the DNA matches it firmly. Expanded clones get a size class; other rows say once, few or many, or leave the size out.

j_call clone_size cdr3_length v_call d_call cdr3_aa cdr3_nt
TRBJ2-3 - 14 TRBV14 - CASSQDVAADTQYF TGTGCCAGCAGCCAAGATGTGGCTGCAGATACGCAGTATTTT
TRBJ2-1 - 16 TRBV15 TRBD2 CATSRVDSGRVGEQFF TGTGCCACCAGCAGAGTTGATAGCGGGAGGGTAGGTGAGCAGTTCTTC
TRBJ2-3 - 18 TRBV4-1 TRBD1 CASSQTTRTGAYTDTQYF TGCGCCAGCAGCCAAACGACACGGACAGGGGCCTACACAGATACGCAGTATTTT
TRBJ1-1 - 17 TRBV6-1 - CASSVEARLSGIAEAFF TGTGCCAGCAGTGTGGAAGCCAGGCTCTCGGGGATTGCTGAAGCTTTCTTT
TRBJ2-7 - 15 TRBV10-2 TRBD2 CASSWGGAEIYEQYF TGCGCCAGCAGTTGGGGAGGGGCAGAGATCTACGAGCAGTACTTC
TRBJ1-1 - 15 TRBV5-1 - CASSLAGGGGTEAFF TGCGCCAGCAGCTTGGCCGGTGGGGGCGGCACTGAAGCTTTCTTT
TRBJ2-1 - 16 TRBV15 TRBD2 CATSREVGRAVDEQFF TGTGCCACCAGCAGAGAAGTTGGGAGGGCGGTGGATGAGCAGTTCTTC
TRBJ1-6 - 12 TRBV13 - CASSLQRAGLHF TGTGCCAGCAGCCTACAACGCGCGGGGCTCCACTTT
TRBJ2-1 - 15 TRBV7-9 - CASSSTPVPFNEQFF TGTGCCAGCAGCTCCACTCCGGTCCCCTTCAATGAGCAGTTCTTC
TRBJ2-3 - 17 TRBV3-1/TRBV3-2 TRBD1 CASSQGGDRLFTDTQYF TGTGCCAGCAGCCAAGGCGGGGACAGGCTGTTCACAGATACGCAGTATTTT
TRBJ1-5 - 14 TRBV9 - CASSSEGSNQPQHF TGTGCCAGCAGCTCAGAGGGAAGCAATCAGCCCCAGCATTTT
TRBJ2-1 - 14 TRBV7-3 TRBD2 CASSLAGGGGEQFF TGTGCCAGCAGCTTAGCGGGAGGGGGCGGTGAGCAGTTCTTC
TRBJ1-4 - 15 TRBV7-8 - CASSSSGATNEKLFF TGTGCCAGCAGCTCTTCTGGAGCAACTAATGAAAAACTGTTTTTT
TRBJ2-7 - 17 TRBV5-5 - CASSYLIPGQLLYEQYF TGTGCCAGCAGCTACTTAATTCCGGGACAACTCCTCTACGAGCAGTACTTC
TRBJ1-2 - 15 TRBV25-1 - CASSGRDRLNYGYTF TGTGCCAGCAGTGGCCGGGATCGTCTTAACTATGGCTACACCTTC
TRBJ2-3 - 16 TRBV5-1 TRBD1 CASSYSGTGSSDTQYF TGCGCCAGCAGCTACTCCGGGACAGGGAGTTCAGATACGCAGTATTTT
TRBJ2-1 - 15 TRBV2 TRBD2 CASSEWTSGNNEQFF TGTGCCAGCAGTGAATGGACTAGCGGTAACAATGAGCAGTTCTTC
TRBJ2-7 - 11 TRBV30 TRBD2 CAYTALAGKYF TGTGCCTACACCGCTCTAGCGGGAAAGTACTTC
TRBJ2-5 - 14 TRBV28 TRBD1 CASSARTGGETQYF TGTGCCAGCAGTGCACGGACAGGGGGCGAGACCCAGTACTTC
TRBJ1-5 - 15 TRBV5-1 - CASSPSAGPNQPQHF TGCGCCAGCAGCCCCTCGGCAGGCCCCAATCAGCCCCAGCATTTT
TRBJ2-1 - 13 TRBV20-1 - CSASPSSLGGQFF TGCAGTGCTAGTCCCTCCTCCCTGGGGGGGCAGTTCTTC
TRBJ2-5 - 15 TRBV25-1 - CASSDFPVSQETQYF TGTGCCAGCAGTGATTTCCCGGTGAGCCAAGAGACCCAGTACTTC
TRBJ2-7 - 15 TRBV5-4 TRBD2 CASSLGTSGTYEQYF TGTGCCAGCAGCTTGGGGACTAGCGGTACCTACGAGCAGTACTTC
TRBJ1-2 - 13 TRBV11-2 TRBD1 CASSSQGNYGYTF TGTGCCAGCAGCTCACAGGGGAACTATGGCTACACCTTC
TRBJ1-2 few 15 TRBV19 TRBD1 CASSVTRQGYYGYTF TGTGCCAGTAGTGTAACGAGACAGGGGTACTATGGCTACACCTTC
TRBJ1-2 - 19 TRBV10-3 TRBD1 CAISETTLDRGNPNYGYTF TGTGCCATCAGTGAGACGACACTGGACAGGGGGAATCCTAACTATGGCTACACCTTC
TRBJ2-3 - 15 TRBV24-1 TRBD2 CATSDSSGATDTQYF TGTGCCACCAGTGATTCTAGCGGAGCCACAGATACGCAGTATTTT
TRBJ1-6 - 12 TRBV7-2 - CASSTHRSTLHF TGTGCCAGCAGCACCCACAGGTCGACCCTCCACTTT
TRBJ2-1 - 16 TRBV7-3 - CASSLMGHRTFNEQFF TGTGCCAGCAGCTTAATGGGCCACCGGACTTTCAATGAGCAGTTCTTC
TRBJ1-3 - 13 TRBV11-3 - CASSANTFSTIYF TGTGCCAGCAGCGCCAACACCTTTTCCACCATATATTTT
TRBJ1-6 - 16 TRBV10-3 TRBD1 CTISALGTGPNSPLHF TGTACCATCAGTGCCCTCGGGACAGGACCTAATTCACCCCTCCACTTT
TRBJ2-7 - 11 TRBV29-1 - CSVKSGDEQYF TGCAGCGTTAAATCAGGGGACGAGCAGTACTTC
TRBJ1-3 - 15 TRBV7-9 - CASSLRADSGNTIYF TGTGCCAGCAGCTTGAGGGCCGACTCTGGAAACACCATATATTTT
TRBJ1-2 - 14 TRBV5-5 TRBD1 CASSRGTGIYGYTF TGTGCCAGCAGCAGGGGGACAGGGATTTACGGCTACACCTTC
TRBJ2-3 - 15 TRBV7-2 TRBD1 CASSSGPGQGDTQYF TGTGCCAGCAGTTCGGGGCCGGGACAGGGAGATACGCAGTATTTT
TRBJ1-6 - 14 TRBV19 TRBD1 CASDRTGGNSPLHF TGTGCCAGTGACAGGACAGGGGGTAATTCACCCCTCCACTTT
TRBJ1-3 - 14 TRBV4-3 TRBD1 CASSQDRGGNTIYF TGCGCCAGCAGCCAAGACAGGGGGGGAAACACCATATATTTT
TRBJ2-3 - 12 TRBV9 - CASRGGTDTQYF TGTGCCAGCAGGGGAGGCACAGATACGCAGTATTTT
TRBJ1-1 once 17 TRBV9 TRBD1 CASSPQPGQGAGTEAFF TGTGCCAGCAGCCCCCAACCGGGACAGGGGGCCGGCACTGAAGCTTTCTTT
TRBJ1-1 - 13 TRBV9 - CASSVAGNTEAFF TGTGCCAGCAGCGTAGCGGGGAACACTGAAGCTTTCTTT
TRBJ2-2 - 16 TRBV24-1 TRBD2 CATSGTSGEKTGELFF TGTGCCACCAGTGGTACTAGCGGAGAGAAAACCGGGGAGCTGTTTTTT
TRBJ2-7 - 13 TRBV6-5 - CASSLQTGYEQYF TGTGCCAGCAGCCTTCAGACAGGTTACGAGCAGTACTTC
TRBJ1-3 - 16 TRBV7-8 TRBD1 CASSTRQGEMGNTIYF TGTGCCAGCAGCACCAGACAGGGGGAAATGGGAAACACCATATATTTT
TRBJ2-5 - 14 TRBV9 TRBD1 CASSVAGTEETQYF TGTGCCAGCAGCGTAGCTGGGACAGAAGAGACCCAGTACTTC
TRBJ2-1 - 16 TRBV7-8 TRBD2 CASSFPLAGVNEEQFF TGTGCCAGCAGCTTCCCGCTAGCGGGAGTGAATGAGGAGCAGTTCTTC
TRBJ1-2 - 13 TRBV7-9 - CASSLAGAYGYTF TGTGCCAGCAGCTTAGCGGGGGCCTATGGCTACACCTTC
TRBJ2-3 once 16 TRBV14 - CASSQGLLQDTDTQYF TGTGCCAGCAGCCAGGGGTTACTACAGGACACAGATACGCAGTATTTT
TRBJ2-2 - 14 TRBV11-2 - CASSPSVPTGELFF TGTGCCAGCAGCCCTTCGGTCCCTACCGGGGAGCTGTTTTTT
TRBJ2-7 - 14 TRBV5-1 - CASSVPDSSYEQYF TGCGCCAGCAGCGTCCCGGACAGCTCCTACGAGCAGTACTTC
TRBJ2-3 once 19 TRBV7-6 TRBD2 CASSPRGGTSGRYTDTQYF TGTGCCAGCAGCCCCCGTGGGGGGACTAGCGGCCGATACACAGATACGCAGTATTTT
TRBJ2-7 - 14 TRBV20-1 TRBD2 CSASGTSGAQGQYF TGCAGTGCTAGTGGGACTAGCGGGGCCCAGGGGCAGTACTTC
TRBJ1-2 - 15 TRBV5-1 TRBD1 CASSPDGTGYVGYTF TGCGCCAGCAGTCCTGACGGGACAGGGTATGTGGGCTACACCTTC
TRBJ2-3 - 16 TRBV5-6 TRBD2 CASSRVLAGLGDTQYF TGTGCCAGCAGCCGCGTACTAGCGGGACTAGGGGATACGCAGTATTTT
TRBJ1-1 once 15 TRBV16 TRBD1 CASSQNRGRETEAFF TGTGCCAGCAGCCAAAACAGGGGGCGGGAGACTGAAGCTTTCTTT
TRBJ1-2 - 15 TRBV19 TRBD1 CASSVGQGAFYGYTF TGTGCCAGTAGTGTGGGACAGGGGGCTTTCTATGGCTACACCTTC
TRBJ2-2 - 16 TRBV7-3 - CASRARGPTGAGELFF TGTGCCAGCCGCGCGAGGGGGCCAACGGGGGCCGGGGAGCTGTTTTTT
TRBJ1-5 few 14 TRBV4-1 - CASSQDPPGQPQHF TGCGCCAGCAGCCAAGATCCCCCAGGTCAGCCCCAGCATTTT
TRBJ1-3 - 13 TRBV7-9 - CASSFLSGNTIYF TGTGCCAGCAGCTTCCTATCTGGAAACACCATATATTTT
TRBJ1-2 - 15 TRBV1 - CTSSQVDRGNYGYTF TGCACCAGCAGCCAAGTGGACAGGGGAAACTATGGCTACACCTTC